This T cell receptor beta chain was sequenced in a study of T cells in Graves' hyperthyroidism and ophthalmopathy (dated by TCRdb to the late 2010s). A note on the overall study: Peripheral blood was sampled at the time of initial diagnosis, prior to any treatment. TCR V-J signatures able to tell the groups apart were searched for in a discovery cohort of 100 or so patients, of whom 43 had Graves' ophthalmopathy and 55 to 65 had stable Graves' hyperthyroidism. Prospective prediction of ophthalmopathy was tested in an independent validation cohort consisting of roughly 19 hyperthyroidism patients and around 16 patients who later progressed to ophthalmopathy. The 100 discovery patients were divided at random into training and test sets in a 7:3 ratio. Thyroid tissue and blood T-cell repertoires from six Graves' hyperthyroidism patients were also compared in the study. Following sampling, methimazole starting at 30 mg daily was given to hyperthyroidism patients, and high-dose intravenous methylprednisolone was given to ophthalmopathy patients. The paper reports TCR Vbeta CDR3 sequencing of 135 peripheral blood samples: some 44 ophthalmopathy, approximately 74 hyperthyroidism and 17 progressor patients.

For this clonotype: It has no known antigen specificity. The record has no base qualities; no much larger clone is one base away.

Inclusive of the bounding cysteine and phenylalanine, the CDR3 is 15 residues long. Only the CDR3 DNA stays, 45 bases, in frame from base 1. Compared with germline, V lacks 4 bases and J lacks 4 bases; bases without a gene match: 6. Broad study findings and their caveats: Blood samples also contained most of the expanded thyroid clonotypes (frequency above 0.001), which suggests that blood repertoires may reflect thyroid immune responses. Sample size was not statistically predetermined, and investigators were not blinded to group allocation. During validation, the model predicted progression to ophthalmopathy a median of approximately 6 months ahead of onset, with 70.59% sensitivity and around 73% specificity. A 13 V-J signature model separated ophthalmopathy from stable hyperthyroidism, with roughly 88% sensitivity and roughly 81% specificity in cross-validation and 80%/75% in testing.

The TCR beta CDR3 regions were amplified from the RNA transcripts. The first round of RT-PCR for the TCR CDR3 was performed with the HTBI primer set and the Qiagen OneStep RT-PCR kit. Libraries were constructed in a second round of multiplex PCR, after which size selection and purification were performed. The libraries were sequenced on an Illumina HiSeq2000 using paired-end 100 bp reads. In the original analysis: Raw data were processed with SOAPnuke, discarding reads with adapters, uncalled bases, mean Phred below 15, or no exact constant-primer or identifier match. COPE v1.2.5 was used to merge high-quality paired reads, and clonotypes were defined as unique nucleotide sequences. Clonotypes were aligned to IMGT TRBV, TRBD and TRBJ reference segments using MiTCR v1.1. Analysis was restricted to V-J combinations with a frequency above 0.0001, which covered about 99% of repertoires. A TCS score was defined as the ratio of F50 (clonal expansion) to E x V (chaos), with BLOSUM62-based TCRdist applied between CDR3 peptides within each V-J. Welch's t-statistics and random forest reduced around 550 V-J features to roughly 13, which were used in a naive Bayes classifier (R e1071). In-frame beta chains were kept once TCRdb had trimmed the public reads at Q25 with fastp and called clones with MiXCR. A single entry per CDR3 protein holds the most common genes and DNA from its merged rows. None of the V and J calls come from the authors' own analysis; TCRdb made them. This sample lists about 560,000 distinct CDR3 sequences; approximately 15% were detected once. The top ten clones comprise more than 15% of the sample.

Stable Graves' hyperthyroidism was defined as no progression to ophthalmopathy during 18 months of follow-up. Hyperthyroidism patients were newly diagnosed, had a disease duration of under 2 months, and were aged 18 to 65 years. Patients with uncontrolled infections, other autoimmune diseases, pregnancy or lactation were excluded. Diagnoses were established on the basis of clinical symptoms, serum thyroxine and TRAb, thyroid ultrasound, and orbital computed tomography. Ficoll-Paque density gradient centrifugation was used to isolate PBMCs from around 10 ml of fresh peripheral blood. Total RNA was extracted with Trizol reagent, and quality was checked on an Agilent 2100 Bioanalyzer.

The sequencing input was blood. The source is a woman between 18 and 30 years old with Graves' hyperthyroidism. The V and J genes are TRBV12-3 or TRBV12-4 and TRBJ2-2, with 7 junctional bases fitting TRBD2. This receptor has the CDR3 CASSSSGGLTGELFF. At the DNA level, the sequence is TGTGCCAGCAGTTCTAGCGGAGGCCTCACCGGGGAGCTGTTTTTT.